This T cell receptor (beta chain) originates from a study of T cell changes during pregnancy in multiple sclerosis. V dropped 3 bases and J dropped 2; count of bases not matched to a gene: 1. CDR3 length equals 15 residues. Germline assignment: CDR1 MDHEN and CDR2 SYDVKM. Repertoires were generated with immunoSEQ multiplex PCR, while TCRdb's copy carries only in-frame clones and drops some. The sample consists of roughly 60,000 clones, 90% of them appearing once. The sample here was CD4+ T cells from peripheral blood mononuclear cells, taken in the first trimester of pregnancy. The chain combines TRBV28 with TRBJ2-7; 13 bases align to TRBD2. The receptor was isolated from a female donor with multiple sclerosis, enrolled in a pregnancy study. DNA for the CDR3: TGTGCCAGCAGTTTGGGACTAGCGGGAACCTACGAGCAGTACTTC. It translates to CASSLGLAGTYEQYF. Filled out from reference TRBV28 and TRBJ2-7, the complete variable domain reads DVKVTQSSRYLVKRTGEKVFLECVQDMDHENMFWYRQDPGLGLRLIYFSYDVKMKEKGDIPEGYSVSREKKERFSLILESASTNQTSMYLCASSLGLAGTYEQYFGPGTRLTVT.